This T cell receptor (beta chain) came from a study of cytomegalovirus exposure and HLA in healthy donors. Study outcomes and limitations: TCR beta V- and J-gene trimming, according to a later analysis, was linked to a missense DCLRE1C variant.

The study ran its PCR with 60 Vbeta and 13 Jbeta primers. Clones were sequenced by immunoSEQ multiplex PCR, and TCRdb holds only the in-frame ones, with some missing. The sample lists tens of thousands of clones, 60% to 75% occurring once. The CDR3 is 13 residues long. Looked up from germline, CDR1 is MGHRA and CDR2 is YSYEKL. Trimming cost V 5 bases and J 1 base, with 8 bases left between them. A word on this clone: Its cognate antigen is unknown.

The sample comprised PBMCs. This sequence was found in a man aged 40-49 years in good health and CMV-seropositive. This rearrangement joins TRBV4-1 to TRBJ2-5; D not resolved. CDR3 in amino acids: CASSALLQETQYF. The CDR3 DNA sequence: TGCGCCAGCAGCGCGCTTCTCCAAGAGACCCAGTACTTC.